This T cell receptor beta chain was found in a study of blood T cell repertoires in COVID-19. Study as a whole: Acute and convalescent COVID-19 samples came from the United States, Italy and Spain. The analysed material was cDNA or gDNA that came from T cells, B-cell-depleted T cells, or PBMCs.

Sequencing was performed with immunoSEQ multiplex PCR; in TCRdb, only in-frame clones are kept and a portion is missing. The sample shows a few hundred thousand clones, roughly 84% of them seen only once. The CDR3 is 15 residues long. V shed 3 bases, J shed 4 bases, and the junction held 2 bases outside the gene matches. Germline lookup yields CDR1 SGHRS and CDR2 YFSETQ. Categorization into cohorts depended on clinical history that participants reported. Two consecutive negative NP/OP PCR tests, clearance, or resolved symptoms defined Cohort 3 recovery. Sequenced material: PBMCs or T cells enriched from blood (not recorded which). This TCR derives from a woman in her 30s who had recovered from COVID-19. The chain recombines TRBV5-1 with TRBJ1-6, with 9 positions matching TRBD1. For the CDR3, the DNA is TGCGCCAGCAGCTCTGGGACAGGGTATAATTCACCCCTCCACTTT. This encodes CASSSGTGYNSPLHF.